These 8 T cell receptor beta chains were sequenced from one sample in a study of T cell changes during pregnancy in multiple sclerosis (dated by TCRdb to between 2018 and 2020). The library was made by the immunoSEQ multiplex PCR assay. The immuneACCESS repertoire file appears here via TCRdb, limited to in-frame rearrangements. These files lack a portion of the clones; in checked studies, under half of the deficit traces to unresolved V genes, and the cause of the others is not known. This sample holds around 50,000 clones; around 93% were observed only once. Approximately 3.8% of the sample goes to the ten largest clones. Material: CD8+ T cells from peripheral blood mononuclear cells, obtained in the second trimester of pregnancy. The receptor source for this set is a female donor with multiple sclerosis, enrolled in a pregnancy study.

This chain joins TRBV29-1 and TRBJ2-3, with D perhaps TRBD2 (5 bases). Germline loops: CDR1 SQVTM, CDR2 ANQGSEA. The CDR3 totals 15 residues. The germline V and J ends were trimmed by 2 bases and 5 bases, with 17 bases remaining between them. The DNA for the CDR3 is TGCAGCGTTGAACTCATGGAGGTTTCCGAAGATACGCAGTATTTT. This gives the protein CSVELMEVSEDTQYF.

The CDR3 DNA is TGTGCCAGCAGCTTTCCGACTTCTAACTATGGCTACACCTTC. Translating it yields CASSFPTSNYGYTF. This sequence joins TRBV7-9 and TRBJ1-2; D is unclear. Trimming stripped 3 bases from V and 0 bases from J, with 8 bases between. This CDR3 is 14 amino acids long. Germline V CDR1 and CDR2: SEHNR, FQNEAQ (reference sequence). The full variable domain, with the rest looked up from reference TRBV7-9 and TRBJ1-2, is DTGVSQNPRHKITKRGQNVTFRCDPISEHNRLYWYRQTLGQGPEFLTYFQNEAQLEKSRLLSDRFSAERPKGSFSTLEIQRTEQGDSAMYLCASSFPTSNYGYTFGSGTRLTVV.

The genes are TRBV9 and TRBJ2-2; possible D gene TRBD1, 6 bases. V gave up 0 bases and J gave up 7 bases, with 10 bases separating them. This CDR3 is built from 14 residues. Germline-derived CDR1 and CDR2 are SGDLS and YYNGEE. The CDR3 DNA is TGTGCCAGCAGCGTAGGGGGGCGCAACGGGGAGCTGTTTTTT. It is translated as CASSVGGRNGELFF.

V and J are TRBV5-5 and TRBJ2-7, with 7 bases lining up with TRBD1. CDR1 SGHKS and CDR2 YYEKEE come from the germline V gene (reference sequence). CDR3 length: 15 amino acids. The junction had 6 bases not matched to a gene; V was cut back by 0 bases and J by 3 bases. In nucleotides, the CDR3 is TGTGCCAGCAGCTTGGTTGGGGGACAGTACTACGAGCAGTACTTC. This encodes CASSLVGGQYYEQYF.

The DNA for the CDR3 is TGTGCCAGCAGCCCGGGACTAATCTACGAGCAGTACTTC. It yields the protein CASSPGLIYEQYF. The chain is built from TRBV14 and TRBJ2-7; 7 bases are a match to TRBD2. This CDR3 is 13 amino acids long. Germline assignment: CDR1 SGHDN and CDR2 FVKESK. The V segment lost 4 bases and the J segment 3 bases; nucleotides outside the gene matches: 3.

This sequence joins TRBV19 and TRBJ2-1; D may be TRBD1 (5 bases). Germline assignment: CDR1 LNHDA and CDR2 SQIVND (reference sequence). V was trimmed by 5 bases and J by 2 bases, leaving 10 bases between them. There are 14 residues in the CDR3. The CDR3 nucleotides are TGTGCCAGTAGTGATAGGGGAACCTACAATGAGCAGTTCTTC. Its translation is CASSDRGTYNEQFF.

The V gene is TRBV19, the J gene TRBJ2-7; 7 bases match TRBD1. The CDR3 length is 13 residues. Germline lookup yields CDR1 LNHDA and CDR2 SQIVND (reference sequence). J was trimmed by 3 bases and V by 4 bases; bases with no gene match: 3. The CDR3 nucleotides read TGTGCCAGTAGTAGGGGACAGTACTACGAGCAGTACTTC. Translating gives CASSRGQYYEQYF. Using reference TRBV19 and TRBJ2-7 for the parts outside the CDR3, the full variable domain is DGGITQSPKYLFRKEGQNVTLSCEQNLNHDAMYWYRQDPGQGLRLIYYSQIVNDFQKGDIAEGYSVSREKKESFPLTVTSAQKNPTAFYLCASSRGQYYEQYFGPGTRLTVT.

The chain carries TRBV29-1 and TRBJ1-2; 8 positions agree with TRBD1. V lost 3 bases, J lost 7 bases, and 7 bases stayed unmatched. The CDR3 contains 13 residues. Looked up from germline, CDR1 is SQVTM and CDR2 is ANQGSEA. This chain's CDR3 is CSVDQGAPGGYTF. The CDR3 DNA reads TGCAGCGTTGATCAGGGGGCGCCAGGTGGCTACACCTTC.